A single sample gave rise to the 27 T cell receptor beta chains below, sequenced in a study of CD8 T cells in Susac syndrome. Roughly 0.5 to 1 ug RNA was reverse transcribed with random hexamers. TCRdb used MiXCR to reprocess the immunoSEQ multiplex PCR reads, holding one entry per CDR3 protein. This table holds some 140,000 distinct CDR3 sequences, over 75% found once. The sequenced sample consisted of CD8+ T cells from PBMCs. These receptors came from a human donor with multiple sclerosis.

CDR3 protein: CASSADRHPAGELFF. The CDR3 DNA reads as TGTGCCAGCAGCGCGGACCGTCATCCCGCCGGGGAGCTGTTTTTT. J is TRBJ2-2 and V is TRBV5-6; D is unclear. Germline V CDR1 and CDR2: SGHDT, YYEEEE. The length of the CDR3 is 15 residues. V was cut by 4 bases and J by 6 bases, with 16 bases left in between.

CDR3 region: CASSRPGGGEYEQYV. Written as DNA, the CDR3 is TGTGCCAGCAGCCGGCCCGGGGGGGGCGAGTACGAGCAGTACGTC. This chain links TRBV5-5 with TRBJ2-7; 8 positions agree with TRBD2. The germline V gene encodes CDR1 SGHKS and CDR2 YYEKEE (reference sequence). The CDR3 has 15 amino acids. V gave up 4 bases and J gave up 4 bases; unmatched junction bases: 10.

This clonotype was detected once. The chain has TRBV9 and TRBJ2-7; maybe TRBD2 (5 bases). In germline, CDR1 is SGDLS, CDR2 YYNGEE. V lost 4 bases, J lost 2 bases, and 16 bases lay in between. This CDR3 region has 15 residues. CDR3 nucleotide sequence: TGTGCCAGCAGCCCCACCTCCGGACTGACCTACGAGCAGTACTTC. Its translation: CASSPTSGLTYEQYF.

A few counts support this clonotype. The chain combines TRBV18 with TRBJ2-7; no firm D call. Trimming left V 3 bases short and J 1 base short, with 7 bases between. CDR1 and CDR2 from the germline V gene are KGHSH and LQKENI. The CDR3 contains 13 residues. The CDR3 DNA reads TGTGCCAGCTCACCCCAATTTTCCTACGAGCAGTACGTC. This translates into CASSPQFSYEQYV.

The rearrangement joins TRBV4-1 to TRBJ2-5, with TRBD1 matching over 7 bases. CDR1 and CDR2 from the germline V gene are MGHRA and YSYEKL. CDR3 length equals 14 residues. Losses at the gene ends were 4 bases for V and 5 bases for J; bases not matched to a gene: 7. The CDR3 sequence is CASSPMTGWETQYF. The CDR3 region has the DNA TGCGCCAGCAGCCCCATGACAGGGTGGGAGACCCAGTACTTC.

This chain's CDR3 is CASSQSWTGGTEAFF. The CDR3 DNA follows: TGTGCCAGCAGCCAATCCTGGACAGGGGGCACTGAAGCTTTCTTT. The chain couples TRBV16 to TRBJ1-1; 10 nucleotides align to TRBD1. There are 15 residues in the CDR3. Germline V gene sequence: CDR1 KGHSY, CDR2 FQNENV. The V segment lost 0 bases and the J segment 4 bases; nucleotides outside the gene matches: 2.

The chain uses TRBV11-2 and TRBJ2-3; tentatively, D is TRBD1 (6 bases). The CDR3 loop spans 14 amino acids. The germline V gene encodes CDR1 SGHAT and CDR2 FQNNGV. V dropped 3 bases and J dropped 4 bases, with 11 bases sitting between them. The CDR3 DNA sequence: TGTGCCAGCAGCTTCCCAGGGGACCCAGATACGCAGTATTTT. Translating it yields CASSFPGDPDTQYF.

V and J are TRBV6-1 and TRBJ2-1, with D unclear. V shed 2 bases and J shed 2 bases, with 4 bases lying between them. The CDR3 is 13 residues long. Germline V lookup: CDR1 MNHNS, CDR2 SASEGT. The CDR3 protein is CASSEWPYNEQFF. As DNA, the CDR3 is TGTGCCAGCAGTGAATGGCCCTACAATGAGCAGTTCTTC.

Here the CDR3 DNA reads TGTGCCAGCAGCTTTAAGGTCTCGGACAGGGGGATCCCTGAAGCTTTCTTT. It encodes CASSFKVSDRGIPEAFF. The rearrangement joins TRBV7-6 to TRBJ1-1, with 10 bases identical to TRBD1. The junction had 13 bases not matched to a gene; V was cut back by 3 bases and J by 6 bases. The CDR3 extends over 17 amino acids. Germline CDR1 SGHVS, CDR2 FNYEAQ.

This chain links TRBV19 with TRBJ2-2; D is undetermined. Trimming pared 7 bases from V and 0 bases from J, leaving 12 bases between. The V gene's germline CDR1 is LNHDA and CDR2 SQIVND (reference sequence). This CDR3 spans 15 amino acids. In nucleotides, the CDR3 is TGTGCCAGTAATACAGCCTACACGAACACCGGGGAGCTGTTTTTT. Its protein is CASNTAYTNTGELFF. Using reference TRBV19 and TRBJ2-2 for the parts outside the CDR3, the full variable domain is DGGITQSPKYLFRKEGQNVTLSCEQNLNHDAMYWYRQDPGQGLRLIYYSQIVNDFQKGDIAEGYSVSREKKESFPLTVTSAQKNPTAFYLCASNTAYTNTGELFFGEGSRLTVL.

This clonotype occurred once. CDR3 in DNA: TGTGCCAGCAGCTTACCCGTTAGCGACAATGAGCAGTTCTTC. Protein product: CASSLPVSDNEQFF. The chain combines TRBV7-9 with TRBJ2-1, with D possibly matching TRBD2 (5 bases). V was trimmed by 2 bases and J by 5 bases, leaving 10 bases between them. Germline CDR1 and CDR2: SEHNR and FQNEAQ (reference sequence). This CDR3 spans 14 amino acids.

This clonotype has only a few counts. The chain recombines TRBV6-1 with TRBJ2-3; 15 bases are a match to TRBD2. After removal of 5 bases from V and 8 bases from J, the junction contained 11 bases not matched to a gene. The CDR3 is 17 amino acids. The V gene's germline CDR1 is MNHNS and CDR2 SASEGT. This chain's CDR3 is CASSRGLAGGGWGTQYF. In nucleotides, the CDR3 is TGTGCCAGCAGTCGGGGACTAGCGGGAGGAGGATGGGGTACGCAGTATTTT.

The rearrangement joins TRBV18 to TRBJ2-3; 14 nucleotides match TRBD2. In germline, CDR1 is KGHSH, CDR2 LQKENI. The CDR3 covers 16 residues. Trimming cost V 4 bases and J 3 bases; bases outside gene matches: 3. CDR3 loop: CASSQGLAGATDTQYF. DNA for the CDR3: TGTGCCAGCTCACAGGGACTAGCGGGGGCAACAGATACGCAGTATTTT.

This clonotype appeared once. This sequence joins TRBV5-4 and TRBJ1-2; D is possibly TRBD1 (5 bases). This CDR3 contains 15 residues. With 5 bases removed from V and 2 bases from J, the gap between germline ends came to 16 bases. The germline CDR1 and CDR2 sequences are SGHNT and YYREEE (reference sequence). Here the CDR3 reads CASRSDTATNYGYTF. DNA of the CDR3: TGTGCCAGCAGATCGGACACGGCGACAAACTATGGCTACACCTTC.

This clonotype was observed a handful of times. This chain links TRBV27 with TRBJ2-7; 7 bases align to TRBD2. Per the germline V gene, CDR1 is MNHEY and CDR2 is SMNVEV (reference sequence). J lost 4 bases, V lost 2 bases, and 2 bases had no gene match. The CDR3 has 13 amino acids. For the CDR3, the DNA is TGTGCCAGCAGTTTAACTAGCGTTTACGAGCAGTACTTC. Residues: CASSLTSVYEQYF.

V and J are TRBV7-6 and TRBJ2-2; possibly TRBD1 for D (5 bases). The CDR3 spans 15 residues. Germline V gene data show CDR1 as SGHVS and CDR2 as FNYEAQ. Trimming took off 3 bases at V and 2 bases at J, with 10 bases between the two ends. In nucleotides, the CDR3 is TGTGCCAGCAGCTTGACAGCGATTAACACCGGGGAGCTGTTTTTT. Protein: CASSLTAINTGELFF.

The rearrangement joins TRBV12-3 or TRBV12-4 to TRBJ1-1, with 7 bases that match TRBD1. CDR3 size: 15 residues. J was trimmed by 1 base and V by 1 base; bases with no gene match: 3. CDR3 residues: CASSLGRTGNTEAFF. DNA for the CDR3: TGTGCCAGCAGTTTAGGAAGGACAGGGAACACTGAAGCTTTCTTT.

This chain uses TRBV15 with TRBJ1-1, with D tentatively TRBD1 (6 bases). V lost 5 bases to trimming and J lost 3 bases, with 19 bases between them. The V gene's germline CDR1 is LNHNV and CDR2 YYDKDF (reference sequence). There are 16 residues in the CDR3. CDR3 nucleotide sequence: TGTGCCACCAGCGAGGGTCTTGGGACACTCGACACTGAAGCTTTCTTT. Amino acid sequence: CATSEGLGTLDTEAFF.

This clonotype was seen only once. The rearrangement links TRBV5-4 to TRBJ1-3, with TRBD1 matching over 9 bases. Trimming took 4 bases from V and 2 from J; bases not matched to a gene: 4. CDR3 length: 15 residues. Germline loops: CDR1 SGHNT, CDR2 YYREEE (reference sequence). The CDR3 coding sequence is TGTGCCAGCAGCGACAGGGGGGATGCTGGAAACACCATATATTTT. Protein sequence: CASSDRGDAGNTIYF.

The genes are TRBV12-3 or TRBV12-4 and TRBJ2-2; no clear D. V lost 8 bases and J 3 bases, leaving 7 bases between the germline ends. This CDR3 has 12 residues. The chain's CDR3 is CASRVDTGELFF. The CDR3 DNA reads TGTGCCAGCCGTGTGGACACCGGGGAGCTGTTTTTT.

This clonotype came up once. The gene calls are TRBV7-8 and TRBJ2-1, with 8 bases that match TRBD1. Germline loops: CDR1 SGHVS, CDR2 FQNEAQ. V lost 5 bases to trimming and J lost 6 bases; unmatched junction nucleotides: 9. This CDR3 region has 15 residues. In DNA form, the CDR3 reads TGTGCCAGCAGCCCCGACAGGGGAGGTTTCAATGAGCAGTTCTTC. Translating gives CASSPDRGGFNEQFF.

The V gene is TRBV28, the J gene TRBJ2-3; 14 positions agree with TRBD2. Per germline, CDR1 MDHEN and CDR2 SYDVKM. J gave up 6 bases and V 4 bases, and 6 bases lay outside the gene matches. This CDR3 region has 16 residues. CDR3 amino acids: CASSSGLAGDGDTQYF. The CDR3 nucleotides read TGTGCCAGCAGTTCGGGACTAGCGGGAGATGGGGATACGCAGTATTTT.

The V gene is TRBV7-8, the J gene TRBJ1-1; 9 nucleotides match TRBD1. With V trimmed by 1 base and J by 6 bases, 3 bases remained unmatched. The CDR3 sequence is 14 residues long. The germline V gene encodes CDR1 SGHVS and CDR2 FQNEAQ. The CDR3 DNA reads as TGTGCCAGCAGCTTAGGACAGGGGGTCTCTGAAGCTTTCTTT. Residues: CASSLGQGVSEAFF. The full variable domain, in which reference TRBV7-8 and TRBJ1-1 provide the parts outside the CDR3, is GAGVSQSPRYKVAKRGQDVALRCDPISGHVSLFWYQQALGQGPEFLTYFQNEAQLDKSGLPSDRFFAERPEGSVSTLKIQRTQQEDSAVYLCASSLGQGVSEAFFGQGTRLTVV.

The V and J genes are TRBV5-1 and TRBJ2-3; 11 bases match TRBD2. The germline gives CDR1 SGHRS, CDR2 YFSETQ. The CDR3 loop spans 16 amino acids. J lost 5 bases, V lost 4 bases, and 9 bases had no gene match. The CDR3 nucleotides are TGCGCCAGCAGCGCCTCGACTAGCGGGGTGAAAGATACGCAGTATTTT. Translating gives CASSASTSGVKDTQYF.

This clonotype has just a few counts. The rearrangement links TRBV19 to TRBJ1-2; no clear D gene. Germline CDR1 LNHDA, CDR2 SQIVND (reference sequence). The CDR3 consists of 13 residues. Trimming left V 3 bases short and J 6 bases short, with 11 bases between. The CDR3 sequence: CASSISPVNGYTF. DNA for the CDR3: TGTGCCAGTAGTATTTCTCCTGTGAATGGCTACACCTTC.

This chain joins TRBV3-1 and TRBJ2-2; 9 bases are shared with TRBD2. Germline V gene lookup returns CDR1 LGHDT and CDR2 YNNKEL (reference sequence). The CDR3 totals 17 residues. Trimming took 0 bases from V and 4 from J; bases not matched to a gene: 6. This CDR3 is CASSQDFVSGSTGELFF. The DNA of the CDR3 is TGTGCCAGCAGCCAAGACTTCGTTAGCGGGAGCACCGGGGAGCTGTTTTTT. Full variable domain (outside the CDR3, taken from reference TRBV3-1 and TRBJ2-2): DTAVSQTPKYLVTQMGNDKSIKCEQNLGHDTMYWYKQDSKKFLKIMFSYNNKELIINETVPNRFSPKSPDKAHLNLHINSLELGDSAVYFCASSQDFVSGSTGELFFGEGSRLTVL.

The chain couples TRBV11-2 to TRBJ2-3, with unresolved D. CDR1 and CDR2 from the germline V gene are SGHAT and FQNNGV. This CDR3 is 16 amino acids long. V shed 1 base and J shed 0 bases, with 11 bases lying between them. In DNA, the CDR3 is TGTGCCAGCAGCTTAGGGTTCCACCCCAGCACAGATACGCAGTATTTT. Protein sequence: CASSLGFHPSTDTQYF.